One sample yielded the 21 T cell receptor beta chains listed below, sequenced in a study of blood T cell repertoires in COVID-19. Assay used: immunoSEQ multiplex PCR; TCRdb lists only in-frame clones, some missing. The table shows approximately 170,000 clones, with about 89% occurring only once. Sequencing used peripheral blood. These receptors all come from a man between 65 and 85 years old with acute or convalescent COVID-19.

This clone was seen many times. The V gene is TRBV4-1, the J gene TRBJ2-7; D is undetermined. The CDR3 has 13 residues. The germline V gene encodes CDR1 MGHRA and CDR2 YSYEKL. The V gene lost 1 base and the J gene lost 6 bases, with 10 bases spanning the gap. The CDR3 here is CASSQGPSSEQYF. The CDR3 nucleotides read TGCGCCAGCAGCCAAGGGCCCTCGTCCGAGCAGTACTTC.

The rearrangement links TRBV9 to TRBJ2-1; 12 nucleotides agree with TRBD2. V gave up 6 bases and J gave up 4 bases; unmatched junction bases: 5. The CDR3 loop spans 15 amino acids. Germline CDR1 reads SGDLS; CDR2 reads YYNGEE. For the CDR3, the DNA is TGTGCCAGCAACCTCGGGACTAGCGGGTACAATGAGCAGTTCTTC. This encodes CASNLGTSGYNEQFF.

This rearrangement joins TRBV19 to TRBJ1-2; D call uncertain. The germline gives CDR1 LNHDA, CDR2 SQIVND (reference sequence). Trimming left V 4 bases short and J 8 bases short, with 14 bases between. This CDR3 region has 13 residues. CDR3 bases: TGTGCCAGTAGTACCAAATCCGAGAGCGGCTACACCTTC. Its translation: CASSTKSESGYTF.

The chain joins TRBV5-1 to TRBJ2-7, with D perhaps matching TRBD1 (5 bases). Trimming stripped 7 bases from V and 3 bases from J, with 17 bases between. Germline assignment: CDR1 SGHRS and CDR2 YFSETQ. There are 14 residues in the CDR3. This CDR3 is CASGAQGLYYEQYF. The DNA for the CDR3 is TGCGCCAGCGGGGCGCAGGGCCTCTACTACGAGCAGTACTTC.

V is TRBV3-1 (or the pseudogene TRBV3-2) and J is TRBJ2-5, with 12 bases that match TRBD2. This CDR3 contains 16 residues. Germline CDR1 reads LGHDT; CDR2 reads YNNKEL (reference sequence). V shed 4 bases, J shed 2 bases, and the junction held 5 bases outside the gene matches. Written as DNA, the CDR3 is TGTGCCAGCAGCCGAATGACTAGCGGGGGACAAGAGACCCAGTACTTC. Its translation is CASSRMTSGGQETQYF.

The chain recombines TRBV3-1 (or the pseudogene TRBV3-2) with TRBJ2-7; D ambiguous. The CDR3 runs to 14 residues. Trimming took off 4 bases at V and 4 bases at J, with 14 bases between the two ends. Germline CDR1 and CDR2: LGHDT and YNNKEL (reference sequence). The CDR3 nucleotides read TGTGCCAGCAGCCCCACCAGGTTCAGATACGAGCAGTACTTC. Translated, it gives CASSPTRFRYEQYF.

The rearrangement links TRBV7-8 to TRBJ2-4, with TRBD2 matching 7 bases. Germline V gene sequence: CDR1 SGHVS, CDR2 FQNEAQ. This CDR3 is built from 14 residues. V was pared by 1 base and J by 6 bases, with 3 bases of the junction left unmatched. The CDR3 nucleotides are TGTGCCAGCAGCTTAGGGGGGAGGGGAAACATTCAGTACTTC. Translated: CASSLGGRGNIQYF.

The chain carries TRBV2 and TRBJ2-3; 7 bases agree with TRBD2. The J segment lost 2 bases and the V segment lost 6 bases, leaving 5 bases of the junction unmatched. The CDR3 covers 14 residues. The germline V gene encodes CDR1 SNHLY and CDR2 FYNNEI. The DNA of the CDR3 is TGTGCCAGCAGGAGGAGCGGGGCCACAGATACGCAGTATTTT. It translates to CASRRSGATDTQYF.

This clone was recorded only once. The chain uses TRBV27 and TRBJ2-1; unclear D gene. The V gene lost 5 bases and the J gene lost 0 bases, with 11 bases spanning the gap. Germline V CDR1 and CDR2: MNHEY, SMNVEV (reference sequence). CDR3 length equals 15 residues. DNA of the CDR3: TGTGCCAGCAGTAGAGTCCCTAGCTCCTACAATGAGCAGTTCTTC. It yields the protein CASSRVPSSYNEQFF.

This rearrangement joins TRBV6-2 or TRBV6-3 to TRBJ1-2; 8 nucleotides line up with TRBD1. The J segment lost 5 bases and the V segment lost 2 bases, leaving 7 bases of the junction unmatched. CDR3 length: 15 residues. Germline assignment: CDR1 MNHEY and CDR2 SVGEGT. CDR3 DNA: TGTGCCAGCAGTTACGGACAGGGATTGTGGTATGGCTACACCTTC. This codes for CASSYGQGLWYGYTF.

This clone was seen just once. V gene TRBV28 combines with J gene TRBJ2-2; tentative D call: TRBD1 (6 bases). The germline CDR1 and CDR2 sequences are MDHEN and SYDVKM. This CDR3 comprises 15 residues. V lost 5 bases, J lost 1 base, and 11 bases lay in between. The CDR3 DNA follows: TGTGCCAGCAGTACAACAGGGAAGAACACCGGGGAGCTGTTTTTT. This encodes CASSTTGKNTGELFF. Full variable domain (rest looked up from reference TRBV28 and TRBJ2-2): DVKVTQSSRYLVKRTGEKVFLECVQDMDHENMFWYRQDPGLGLRLIYFSYDVKMKEKGDIPEGYSVSREKKERFSLILESASTNQTSMYLCASSTTGKNTGELFFGEGSRLTVL.

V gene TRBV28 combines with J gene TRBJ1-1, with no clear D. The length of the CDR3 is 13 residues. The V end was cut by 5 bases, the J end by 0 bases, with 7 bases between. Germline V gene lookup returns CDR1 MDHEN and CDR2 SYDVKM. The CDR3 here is CASSPYVNTEAFF. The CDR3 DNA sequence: TGTGCCAGCAGTCCGTATGTGAACACTGAAGCTTTCTTT.

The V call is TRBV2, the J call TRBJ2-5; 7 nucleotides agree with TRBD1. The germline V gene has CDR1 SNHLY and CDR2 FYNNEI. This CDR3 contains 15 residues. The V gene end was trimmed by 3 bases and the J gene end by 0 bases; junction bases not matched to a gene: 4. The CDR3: CASSETGRYQETQYF. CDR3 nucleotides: TGTGCCAGCAGTGAGACAGGGAGATACCAAGAGACCCAGTACTTC.

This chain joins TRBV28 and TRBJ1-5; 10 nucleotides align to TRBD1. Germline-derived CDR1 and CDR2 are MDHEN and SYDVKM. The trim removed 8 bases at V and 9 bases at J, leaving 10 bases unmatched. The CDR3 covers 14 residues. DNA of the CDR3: TGTGCCAGCGGCGGACAGGGGGAATGGGGGCCCCAGCATTTT. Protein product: CASGGQGEWGPQHF.

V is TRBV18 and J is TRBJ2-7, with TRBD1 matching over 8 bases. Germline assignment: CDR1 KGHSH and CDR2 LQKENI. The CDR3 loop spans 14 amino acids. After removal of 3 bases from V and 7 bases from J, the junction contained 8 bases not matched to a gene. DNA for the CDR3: TGTGCCAGCTCACCCTCCTCAGGGGGCTGGGAGCAGTACTTC. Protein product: CASSPSSGGWEQYF.

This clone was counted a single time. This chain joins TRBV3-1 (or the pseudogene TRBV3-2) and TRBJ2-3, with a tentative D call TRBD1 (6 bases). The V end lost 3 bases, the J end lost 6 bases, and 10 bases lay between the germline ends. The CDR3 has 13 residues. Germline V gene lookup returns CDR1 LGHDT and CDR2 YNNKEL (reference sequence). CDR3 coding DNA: TGTGCCAGCAGCCAGGGGGCGCGGGATACGCAGTATTTT. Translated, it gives CASSQGARDTQYF.

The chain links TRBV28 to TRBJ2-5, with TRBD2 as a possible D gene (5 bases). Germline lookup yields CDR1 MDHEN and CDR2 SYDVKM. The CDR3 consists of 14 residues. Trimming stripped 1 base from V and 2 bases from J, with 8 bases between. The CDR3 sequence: CASSLYGVQETQYF. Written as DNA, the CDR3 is TGTGCCAGCAGTTTATACGGGGTACAAGAGACCCAGTACTTC. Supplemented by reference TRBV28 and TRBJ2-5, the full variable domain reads DVKVTQSSRYLVKRTGEKVFLECVQDMDHENMFWYRQDPGLGLRLIYFSYDVKMKEKGDIPEGYSVSREKKERFSLILESASTNQTSMYLCASSLYGVQETQYFGPGTRLLVL.

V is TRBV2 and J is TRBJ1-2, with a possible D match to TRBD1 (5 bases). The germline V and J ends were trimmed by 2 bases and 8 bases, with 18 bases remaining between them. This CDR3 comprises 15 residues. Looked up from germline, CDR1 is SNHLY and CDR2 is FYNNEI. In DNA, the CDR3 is TGTGCCAGCAGTGAATCAAGGCCGGGGCGGGAGGGCTACACCTTC. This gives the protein CASSESRPGREGYTF.

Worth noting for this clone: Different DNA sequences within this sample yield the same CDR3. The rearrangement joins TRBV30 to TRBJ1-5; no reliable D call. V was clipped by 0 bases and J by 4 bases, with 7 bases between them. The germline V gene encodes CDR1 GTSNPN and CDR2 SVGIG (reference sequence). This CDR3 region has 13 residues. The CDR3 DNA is TGTGCCTGGAGTGTCAGAAGTAATCAGCCCCAGCATTTT. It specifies CAWSVRSNQPQHF. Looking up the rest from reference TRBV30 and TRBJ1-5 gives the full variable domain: SQTIHQWPATLVQPVGSPLSLECTVEGTSNPNLYWYRQAAGRGLQLLFYSVGIGQISSEVPQNLSASRPQDRQFILSSKKLLLSDSGFYLCAWSVRSNQPQHFGDGTRLSIL.

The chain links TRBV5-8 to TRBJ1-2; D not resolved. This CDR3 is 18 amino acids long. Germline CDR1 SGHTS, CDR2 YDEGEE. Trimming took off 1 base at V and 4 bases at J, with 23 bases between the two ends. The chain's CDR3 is CASSLWVGRVSFSYGYTF. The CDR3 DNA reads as TGTGCCAGCAGCTTGTGGGTGGGCAGAGTGTCTTTTTCCTATGGCTACACCTTC.

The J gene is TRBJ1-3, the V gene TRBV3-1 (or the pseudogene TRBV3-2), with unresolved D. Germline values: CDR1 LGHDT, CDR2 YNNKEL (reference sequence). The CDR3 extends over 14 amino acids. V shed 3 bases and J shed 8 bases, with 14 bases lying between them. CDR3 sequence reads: CASSQPIWEDTIYF. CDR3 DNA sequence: TGTGCCAGCAGCCAGCCAATCTGGGAGGACACCATATATTTT.